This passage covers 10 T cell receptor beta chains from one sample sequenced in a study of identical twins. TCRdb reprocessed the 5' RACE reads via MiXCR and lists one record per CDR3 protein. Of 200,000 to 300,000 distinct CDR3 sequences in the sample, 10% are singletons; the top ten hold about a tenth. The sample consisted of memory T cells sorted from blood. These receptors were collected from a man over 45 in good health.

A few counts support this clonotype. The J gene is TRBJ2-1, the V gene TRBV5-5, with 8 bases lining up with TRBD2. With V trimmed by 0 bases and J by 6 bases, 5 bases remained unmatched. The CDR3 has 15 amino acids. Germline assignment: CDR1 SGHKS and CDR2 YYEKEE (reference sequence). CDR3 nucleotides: TGTGCCAGCAGCTTGGCAATAGCGGGATTCAATGAGCAGTTCTTC. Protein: CASSLAIAGFNEQFF.

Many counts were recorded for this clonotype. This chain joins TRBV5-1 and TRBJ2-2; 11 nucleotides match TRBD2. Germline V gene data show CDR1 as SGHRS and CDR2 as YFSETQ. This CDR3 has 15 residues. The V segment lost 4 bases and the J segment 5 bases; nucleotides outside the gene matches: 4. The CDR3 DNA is TGCGCCAGCAGCCCTAGCGGGGGGCAAACCGGGGAGCTGTTTTTT. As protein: CASSPSGGQTGELFF.

CDR3 protein: CASSFPTLAPTYEQYF. The CDR3, as DNA: TGTGCCAGCAGTTTCCCGACCCTAGCGCCAACCTACGAGCAGTACTTC. J is TRBJ2-7 and V is TRBV6-2 or TRBV6-3; the D gene is possibly TRBD2 (6 bases). V was pared by 4 bases and J by 2 bases, with 18 bases between. The CDR3 totals 16 residues. Germline V CDR1 and CDR2: MNHEY, SVGEGT.

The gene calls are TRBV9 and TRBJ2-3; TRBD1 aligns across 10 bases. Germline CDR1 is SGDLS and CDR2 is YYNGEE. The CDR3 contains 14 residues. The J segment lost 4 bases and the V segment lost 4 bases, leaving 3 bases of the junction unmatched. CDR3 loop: CASSRDRGPDTQYF. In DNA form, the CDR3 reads TGTGCCAGCAGCCGGGACAGGGGTCCAGATACGCAGTATTTT.

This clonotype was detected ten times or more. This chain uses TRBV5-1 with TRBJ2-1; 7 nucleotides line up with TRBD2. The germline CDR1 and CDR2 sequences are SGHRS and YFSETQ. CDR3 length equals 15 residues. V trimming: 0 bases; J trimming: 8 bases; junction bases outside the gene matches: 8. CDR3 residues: CASSLALAAGDEQFF. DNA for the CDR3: TGCGCCAGCAGCTTGGCCCTAGCGGCTGGCGATGAGCAGTTCTTC.

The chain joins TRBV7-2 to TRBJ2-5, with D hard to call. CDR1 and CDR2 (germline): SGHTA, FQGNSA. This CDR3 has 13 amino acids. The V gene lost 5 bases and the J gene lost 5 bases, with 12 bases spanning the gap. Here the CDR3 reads CASSPTPDETQYF. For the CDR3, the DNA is TGTGCCAGCAGCCCCACCCCCGACGAGACCCAGTACTTC.

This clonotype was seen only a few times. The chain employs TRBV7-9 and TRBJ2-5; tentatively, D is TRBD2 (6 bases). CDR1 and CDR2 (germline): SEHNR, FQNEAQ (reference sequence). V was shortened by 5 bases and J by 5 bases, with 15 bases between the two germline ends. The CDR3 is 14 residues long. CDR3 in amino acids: CASSPRSGLETQYF. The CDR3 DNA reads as TGTGCCAGCAGCCCTCGTAGCGGATTGGAGACCCAGTACTTC.

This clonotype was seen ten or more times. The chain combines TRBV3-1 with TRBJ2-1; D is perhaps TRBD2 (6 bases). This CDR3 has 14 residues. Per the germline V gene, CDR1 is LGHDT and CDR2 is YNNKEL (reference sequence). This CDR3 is CASGDGPPYNEQFF. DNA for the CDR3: TGTGCGTCGGGAGACGGACCCCCCTACAATGAGCAGTTCTTC.

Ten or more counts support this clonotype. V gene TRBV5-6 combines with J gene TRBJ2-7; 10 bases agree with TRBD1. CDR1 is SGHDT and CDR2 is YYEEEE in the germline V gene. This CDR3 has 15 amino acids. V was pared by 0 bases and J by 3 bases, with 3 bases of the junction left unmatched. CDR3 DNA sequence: TGTGCCAGCAGCTTGGTCGGACAGGGGGACTACGAGCAGTACTTC. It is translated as CASSLVGQGDYEQYF.

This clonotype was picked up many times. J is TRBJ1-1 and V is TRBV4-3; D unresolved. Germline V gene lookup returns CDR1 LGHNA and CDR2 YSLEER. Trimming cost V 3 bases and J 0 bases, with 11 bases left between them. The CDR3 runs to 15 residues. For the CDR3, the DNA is TGCGCCAGCAGCCAGACGGGCCAGATGAACACTGAAGCTTTCTTT. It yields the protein CASSQTGQMNTEAFF.